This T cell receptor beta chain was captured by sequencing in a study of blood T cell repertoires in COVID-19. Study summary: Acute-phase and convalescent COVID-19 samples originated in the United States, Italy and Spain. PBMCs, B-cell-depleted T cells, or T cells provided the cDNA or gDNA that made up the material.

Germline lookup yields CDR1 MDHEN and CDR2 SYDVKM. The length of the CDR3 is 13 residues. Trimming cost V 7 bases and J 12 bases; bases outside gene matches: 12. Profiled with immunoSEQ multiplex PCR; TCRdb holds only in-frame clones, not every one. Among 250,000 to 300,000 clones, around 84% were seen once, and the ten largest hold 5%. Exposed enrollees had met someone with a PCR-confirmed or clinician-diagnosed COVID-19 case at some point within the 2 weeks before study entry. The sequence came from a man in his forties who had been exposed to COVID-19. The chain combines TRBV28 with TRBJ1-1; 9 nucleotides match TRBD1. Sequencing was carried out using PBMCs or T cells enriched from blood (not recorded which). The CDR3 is CASKPGQGGQTFF. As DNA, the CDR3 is TGTGCCAGCAAGCCGGGACAGGGCGGACAAACTTTCTTT.